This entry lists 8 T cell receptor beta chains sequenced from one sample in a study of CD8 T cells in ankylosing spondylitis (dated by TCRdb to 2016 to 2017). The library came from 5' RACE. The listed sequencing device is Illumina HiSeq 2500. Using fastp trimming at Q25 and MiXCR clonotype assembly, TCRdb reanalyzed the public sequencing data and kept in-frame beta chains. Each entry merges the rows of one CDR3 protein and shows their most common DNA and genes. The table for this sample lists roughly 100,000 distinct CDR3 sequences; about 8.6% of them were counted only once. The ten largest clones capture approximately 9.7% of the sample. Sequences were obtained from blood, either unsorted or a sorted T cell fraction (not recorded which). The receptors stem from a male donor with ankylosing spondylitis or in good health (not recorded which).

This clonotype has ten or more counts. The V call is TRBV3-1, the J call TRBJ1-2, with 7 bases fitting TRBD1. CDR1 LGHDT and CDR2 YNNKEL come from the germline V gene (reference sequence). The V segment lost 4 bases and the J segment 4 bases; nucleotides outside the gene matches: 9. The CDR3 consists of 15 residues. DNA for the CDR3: TGTGCCAGCAGCCGACAGGGATCAAGGGGCTATGGCTACACCTTC. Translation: CASSRQGSRGYGYTF. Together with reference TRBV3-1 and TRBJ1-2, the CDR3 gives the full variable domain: DTAVSQTPKYLVTQMGNDKSIKCEQNLGHDTMYWYKQDSKKFLKIMFSYNNKELIINETVPNRFSPKSPDKAHLNLHINSLELGDSAVYFCASSRQGSRGYGYTFGSGTRLTVV.

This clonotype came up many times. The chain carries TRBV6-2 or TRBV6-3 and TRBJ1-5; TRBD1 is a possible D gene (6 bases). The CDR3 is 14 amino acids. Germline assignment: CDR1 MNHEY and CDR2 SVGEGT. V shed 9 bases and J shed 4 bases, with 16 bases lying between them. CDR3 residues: CASVRGQGNQPQHF. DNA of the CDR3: TGTGCCAGTGTCCGGGGGCAGGGGAATCAGCCCCAGCATTTT.

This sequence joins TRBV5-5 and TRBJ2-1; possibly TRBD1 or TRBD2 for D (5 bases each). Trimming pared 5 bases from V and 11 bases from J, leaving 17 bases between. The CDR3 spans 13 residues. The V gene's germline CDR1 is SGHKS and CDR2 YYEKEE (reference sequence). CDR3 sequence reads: CASRSGTEYKQFF. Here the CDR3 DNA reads TGTGCCAGCAGATCCGGGACGGAGTACAAGCAGTTCTTC.

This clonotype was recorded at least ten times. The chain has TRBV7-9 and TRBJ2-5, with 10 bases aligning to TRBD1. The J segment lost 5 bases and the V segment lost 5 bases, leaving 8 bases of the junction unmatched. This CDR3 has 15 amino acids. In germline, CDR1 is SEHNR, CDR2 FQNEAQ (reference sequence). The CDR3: CASSEAGTGDETQYF. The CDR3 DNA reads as TGTGCCAGCAGCGAAGCCGGGACAGGGGACGAGACCCAGTACTTC.

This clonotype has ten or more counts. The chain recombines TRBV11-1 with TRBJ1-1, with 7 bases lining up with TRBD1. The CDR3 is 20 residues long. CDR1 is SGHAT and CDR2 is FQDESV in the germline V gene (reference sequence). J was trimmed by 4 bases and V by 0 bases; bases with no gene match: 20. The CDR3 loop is CASSLAFVTAGGQRSTEAFF. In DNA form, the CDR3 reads TGTGCCAGCAGCTTAGCCTTTGTAACGGCAGGGGGACAAAGGTCCACTGAAGCTTTCTTT.

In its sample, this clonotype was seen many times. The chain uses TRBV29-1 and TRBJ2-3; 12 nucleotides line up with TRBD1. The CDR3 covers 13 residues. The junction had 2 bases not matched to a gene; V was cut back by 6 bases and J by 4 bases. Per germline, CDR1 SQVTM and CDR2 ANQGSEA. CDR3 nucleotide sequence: TGCAGCGTGGGACAGGGGGCTGCAGATACGCAGTATTTT. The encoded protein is CSVGQGAADTQYF.

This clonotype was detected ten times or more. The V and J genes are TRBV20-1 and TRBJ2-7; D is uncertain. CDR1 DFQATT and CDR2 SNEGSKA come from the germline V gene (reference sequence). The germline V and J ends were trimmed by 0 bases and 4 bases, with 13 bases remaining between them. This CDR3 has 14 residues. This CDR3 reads CSAREPRFKYEQYF. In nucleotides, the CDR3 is TGCAGTGCTAGAGAGCCCCGCTTCAAGTACGAGCAGTACTTC.

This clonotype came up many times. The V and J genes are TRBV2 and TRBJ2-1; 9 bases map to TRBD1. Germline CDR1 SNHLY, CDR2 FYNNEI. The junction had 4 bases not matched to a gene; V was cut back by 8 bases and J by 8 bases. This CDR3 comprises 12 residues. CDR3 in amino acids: CASSGTGHEQFF. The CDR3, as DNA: TGTGCCAGCTCCGGGACAGGGCATGAGCAGTTCTTC. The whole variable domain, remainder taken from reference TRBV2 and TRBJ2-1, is EPEVTQTPSHQVTQMGQEVILRCVPISNHLYFYWYRQILGQKVEFLVSFYNNEISEKSEIFDDQFSVERPDGSNFTLKIRSTKLEDSAMYFCASSGTGHEQFFGPGTRLTVL.